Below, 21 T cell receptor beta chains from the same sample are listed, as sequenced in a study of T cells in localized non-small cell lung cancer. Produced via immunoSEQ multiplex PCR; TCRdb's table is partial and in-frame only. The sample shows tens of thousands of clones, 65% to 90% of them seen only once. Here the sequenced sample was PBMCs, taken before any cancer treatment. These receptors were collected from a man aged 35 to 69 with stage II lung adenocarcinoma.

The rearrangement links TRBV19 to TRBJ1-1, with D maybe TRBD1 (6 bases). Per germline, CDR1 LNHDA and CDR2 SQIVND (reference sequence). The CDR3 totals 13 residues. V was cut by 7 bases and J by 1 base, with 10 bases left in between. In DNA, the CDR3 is TGTGCCAGTACCGAGGACAGGAACACTGAAGCTTTCTTT. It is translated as CASTEDRNTEAFF.

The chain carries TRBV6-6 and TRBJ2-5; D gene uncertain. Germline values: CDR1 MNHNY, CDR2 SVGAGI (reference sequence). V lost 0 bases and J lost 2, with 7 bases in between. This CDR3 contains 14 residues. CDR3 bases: TGTGCCAGCAGTTACTCGACCCTACAAGAGACCCAGTACTTC. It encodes CASSYSTLQETQYF.

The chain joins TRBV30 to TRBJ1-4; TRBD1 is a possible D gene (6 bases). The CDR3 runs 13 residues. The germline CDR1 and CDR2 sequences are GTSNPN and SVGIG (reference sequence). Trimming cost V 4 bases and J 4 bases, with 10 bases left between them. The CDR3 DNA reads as TGTGCCTGGACGAGGACAGTTAATGAAAAACTGTTTTTT. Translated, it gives CAWTRTVNEKLFF.

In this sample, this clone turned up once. The CDR3 DNA reads TGTGCCAGCATACCTCCGGGACAGCGCACTGAAGCTTTCTTT. Encoded protein: CASIPPGQRTEAFF. The chain carries TRBV6-6 and TRBJ1-1, with 7 bases identical to TRBD1. The trim removed 7 bases at V and 4 bases at J, leaving 9 bases unmatched. Per the germline V gene, CDR1 is MNHNY and CDR2 is SVGAGI (reference sequence). There are 14 residues in the CDR3.

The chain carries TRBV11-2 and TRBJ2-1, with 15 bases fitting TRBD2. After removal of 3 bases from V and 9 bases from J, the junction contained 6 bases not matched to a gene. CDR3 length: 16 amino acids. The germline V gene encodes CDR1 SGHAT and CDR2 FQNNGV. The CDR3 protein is CASSLGGTSGGTEQFF. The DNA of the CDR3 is TGTGCCAGCAGCTTGGGCGGGACTAGCGGGGGGACTGAGCAGTTCTTC. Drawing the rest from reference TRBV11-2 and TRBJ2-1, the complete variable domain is EAGVAQSPRYKIIEKRQSVAFWCNPISGHATLYWYQQILGQGPKLLIQFQNNGVVDDSQLPKDRFSAERLKGVDSTLKIQPAKLEDSAVYLCASSLGGTSGGTEQFFGPGTRLTVL.

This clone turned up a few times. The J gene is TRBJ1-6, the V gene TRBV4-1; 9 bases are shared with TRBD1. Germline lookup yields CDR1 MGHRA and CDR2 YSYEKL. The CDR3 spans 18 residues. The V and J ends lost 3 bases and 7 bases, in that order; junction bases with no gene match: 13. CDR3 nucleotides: TGCGCCAGCAGCCATCCTAAGGACAGGGGAACCCAGAATTCACCCCTCCACTTT. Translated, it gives CASSHPKDRGTQNSPLHF.

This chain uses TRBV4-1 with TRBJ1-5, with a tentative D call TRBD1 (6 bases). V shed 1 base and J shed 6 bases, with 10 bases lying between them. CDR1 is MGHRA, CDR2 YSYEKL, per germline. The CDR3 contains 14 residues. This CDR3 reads CASSQVQGGQPQHF. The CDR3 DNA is TGCGCCAGCAGCCAAGTACAGGGCGGTCAGCCCCAGCATTTT.

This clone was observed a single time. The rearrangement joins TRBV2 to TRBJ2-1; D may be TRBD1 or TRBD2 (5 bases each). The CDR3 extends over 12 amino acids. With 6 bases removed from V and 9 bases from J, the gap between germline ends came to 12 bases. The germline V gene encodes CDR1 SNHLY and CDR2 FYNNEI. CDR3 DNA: TGTGCCAGCAGGGGGACCTCAATTGAGCAGTTCTTC. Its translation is CASRGTSIEQFF.

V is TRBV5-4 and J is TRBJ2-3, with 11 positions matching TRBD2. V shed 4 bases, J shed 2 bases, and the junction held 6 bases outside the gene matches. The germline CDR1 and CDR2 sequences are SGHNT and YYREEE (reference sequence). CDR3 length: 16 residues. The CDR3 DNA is TGTGCCAGCAGCCCTCCGGGACTAGCGGACACAGATACGCAGTATTTT. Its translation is CASSPPGLADTDTQYF. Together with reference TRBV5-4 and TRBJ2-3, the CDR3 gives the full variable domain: ETGVTQSPTHLIKTRGQQVTLRCSSQSGHNTVSWYQQALGQGPQFIFQYYREEENGRGNFPPRFSGLQFPNYSSELNVNALELDDSALYLCASSPPGLADTDTQYFGPGTRLTVL.

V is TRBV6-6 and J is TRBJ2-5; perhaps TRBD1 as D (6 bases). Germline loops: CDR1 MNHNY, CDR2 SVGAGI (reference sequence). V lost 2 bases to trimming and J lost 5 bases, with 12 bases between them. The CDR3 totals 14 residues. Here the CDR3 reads CASSYNRAQETQYF. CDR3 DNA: TGTGCCAGCAGTTACAACAGGGCTCAGGAGACCCAGTACTTC.

CDR3 loop: CASSPLEDSYNMNTEAFF. The CDR3 DNA is TGTGCCAGCTCACCTCTAGAGGACAGTTACAACATGAACACTGAAGCTTTCTTT. V is TRBV18 and J is TRBJ1-1; D may be TRBD1 (6 bases). Germline loops: CDR1 KGHSH, CDR2 LQKENI. There are 18 residues in the CDR3. V was cut by 3 bases and J by 0 bases, with 20 bases left in between.

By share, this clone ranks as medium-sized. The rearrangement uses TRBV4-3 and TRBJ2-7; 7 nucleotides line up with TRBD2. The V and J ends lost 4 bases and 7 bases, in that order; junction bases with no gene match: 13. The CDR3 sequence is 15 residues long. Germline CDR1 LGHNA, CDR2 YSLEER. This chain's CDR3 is CASSPSGDAASEQYF. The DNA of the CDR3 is TGCGCCAGCAGCCCAAGCGGGGACGCCGCCTCTGAGCAGTACTTC.

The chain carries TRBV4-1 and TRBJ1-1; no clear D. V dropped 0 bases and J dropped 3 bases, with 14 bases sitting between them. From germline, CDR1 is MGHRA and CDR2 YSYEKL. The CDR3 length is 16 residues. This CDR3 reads CASSQDQEVGDTEAFF. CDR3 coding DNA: TGCGCCAGCAGCCAAGATCAGGAAGTGGGCGACACTGAAGCTTTCTTT.

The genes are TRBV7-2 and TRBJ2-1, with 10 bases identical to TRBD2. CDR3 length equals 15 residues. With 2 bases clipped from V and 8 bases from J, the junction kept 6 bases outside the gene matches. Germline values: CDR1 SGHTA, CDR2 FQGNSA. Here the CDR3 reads CASSLRVGLADEQFF. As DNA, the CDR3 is TGTGCCAGCAGCTTAAGAGTCGGACTAGCGGATGAGCAGTTCTTC.

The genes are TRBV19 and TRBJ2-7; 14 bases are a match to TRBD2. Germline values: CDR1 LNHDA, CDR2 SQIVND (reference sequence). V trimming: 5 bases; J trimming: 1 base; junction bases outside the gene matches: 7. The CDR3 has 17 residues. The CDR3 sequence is CASSSRLAGGPSYEQYF. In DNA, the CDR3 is TGTGCCAGTAGTTCCAGACTAGCGGGAGGGCCATCCTACGAGCAGTACTTC.

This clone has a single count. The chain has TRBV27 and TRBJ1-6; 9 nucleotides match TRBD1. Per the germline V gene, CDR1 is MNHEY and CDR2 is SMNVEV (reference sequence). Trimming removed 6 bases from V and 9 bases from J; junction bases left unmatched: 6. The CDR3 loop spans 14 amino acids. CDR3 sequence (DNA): TGTGCCAGCAGGTGGACAGGGGCTTTTTCACCCCTCCACTTT. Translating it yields CASRWTGAFSPLHF.

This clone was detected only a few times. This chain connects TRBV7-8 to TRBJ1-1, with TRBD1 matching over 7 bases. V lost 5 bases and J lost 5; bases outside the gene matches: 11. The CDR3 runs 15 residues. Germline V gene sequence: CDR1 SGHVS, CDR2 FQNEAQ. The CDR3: CASSATGTVGTEAFF. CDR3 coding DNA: TGTGCCAGCAGCGCTACAGGGACAGTGGGAACTGAAGCTTTCTTT.

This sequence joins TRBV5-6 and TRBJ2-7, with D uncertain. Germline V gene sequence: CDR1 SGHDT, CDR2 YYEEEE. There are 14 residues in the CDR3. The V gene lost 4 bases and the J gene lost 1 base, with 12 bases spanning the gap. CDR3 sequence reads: CASSGSPNSYEQYF. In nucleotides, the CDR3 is TGTGCCAGCAGCGGGTCACCAAATTCCTACGAGCAGTACTTC.

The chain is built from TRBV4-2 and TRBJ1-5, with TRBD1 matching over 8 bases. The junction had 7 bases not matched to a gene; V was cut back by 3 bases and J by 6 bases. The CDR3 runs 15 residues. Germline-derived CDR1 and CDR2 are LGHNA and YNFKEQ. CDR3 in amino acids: CASSQNQGAGQPQHF. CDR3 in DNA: TGTGCCAGCAGCCAGAACCAGGGGGCGGGTCAGCCCCAGCATTTT.

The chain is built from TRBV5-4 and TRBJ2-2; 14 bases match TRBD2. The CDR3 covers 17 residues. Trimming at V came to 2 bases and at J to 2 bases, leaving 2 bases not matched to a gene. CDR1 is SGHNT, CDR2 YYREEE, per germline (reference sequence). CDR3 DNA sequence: TGTGCCAGCAGCTTTGGGACTAGCGGGGGAAACACCGGGGAGCTGTTTTTT. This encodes CASSFGTSGGNTGELFF.

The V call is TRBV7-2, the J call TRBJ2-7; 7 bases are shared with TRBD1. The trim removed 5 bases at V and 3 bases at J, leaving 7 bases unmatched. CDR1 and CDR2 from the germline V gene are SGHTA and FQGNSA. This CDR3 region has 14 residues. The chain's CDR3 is CASSPRQGDYEQYF. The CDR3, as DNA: TGTGCCAGCAGCCCCCGACAGGGTGACTACGAGCAGTACTTC.